This TCR beta chain emerged from a study of cytomegalovirus exposure and HLA in healthy donors. The CDR3 spans 15 residues. Looked up from germline, CDR1 is SGHKS and CDR2 is YYEKEE (reference sequence). Trimming removed 6 bases at V and 0 bases at J, with 16 bases between. This PCR relied on a set of 60 Vbeta primers and 13 Jbeta primers. Sequenced by immunoSEQ multiplex PCR; TCRdb stores in-frame clones only, minus some. This repertoire includes 45,000 to 55,000 clones. The clonotype originates from a woman aged 45-60 years in good health and CMV-seropositive. The chain joins TRBV5-5 to TRBJ2-7; the D gene is possibly TRBD1 (5 bases). Sample: PBMCs. The CDR3 reads CASILGAGLSYEQYF. CDR3 nucleotides: TGTGCCAGCATCCTAGGGGCAGGGCTCTCCTACGAGCAGTACTTC.